The next 18 T cell receptor beta chains were all read from a single sample in a study of beta chain features in type 1 diabetes (dated by TCRdb to the late 2010s). Their antigens are not known. Paper-wide results and their limitations: Type 1 diabetes patients showed a moderate but significant shortening of TCRB CDR3 length in all four CD4+ subsets.

The library was generated by the immunoSEQ multiplex PCR assay. The entire isolated RNA was reverse transcribed using the High Capacity cDNA Reverse Transcription Kit, and thus expressed TCRB transcripts were sequenced. TCRdb mirrors the immuneACCESS table, restricted to in-frame sequences. Some clones are absent from its copies; in checked studies, under half trace to an unresolved V gene, and the reason for the others is unknown. Recorded for this sample are about 340,000 clones; 7% to 10% of them occurred a single time. The ten top clones hold less than 1.2% of the sample. The specimen sequenced was central memory CD4+ T cells from blood. These receptor sequences come from a man aged 25 to 45 with type 1 diabetes.

The chain links TRBV9 to TRBJ2-3; TRBD2 might be the D (5 bases). The V end was cut by 2 bases, the J end by 2 bases, with 15 bases between. The CDR3 is 16 amino acids. Germline CDR1 is SGDLS and CDR2 is YYNGEE. As DNA, the CDR3 is TGTGCCAGCAGCGTTACCTCACTAGTTCCCACAGATACGCAGTATTTT. It yields the protein CASSVTSLVPTDTQYF.

The chain combines TRBV2 with TRBJ1-5; D gene uncertain. The CDR3 contains 13 residues. V lost 4 bases and J 7 bases, leaving 11 bases between the germline ends. Germline CDR1 reads SNHLY; CDR2 reads FYNNEI. The chain's CDR3 is CASSGDLLQPQHF. The CDR3 coding sequence is TGTGCCAGCAGTGGGGATTTGCTCCAGCCCCAGCATTTT.

This chain links TRBV6-4 with TRBJ2-2, with 8 nucleotides matching TRBD1. V was pared by 6 bases and J by 7 bases, with 10 bases of the junction left unmatched. CDR3 length: 15 amino acids. Germline CDR1 MRHNA, CDR2 SNTAGT. This CDR3 reads CASRPTGDGGGELFF. The CDR3 coding sequence is TGTGCCAGCAGGCCGACAGGGGACGGTGGCGGGGAGCTGTTTTTT.

This clone came up a few times. Here the CDR3 DNA reads TGTGCCAGCAGTGAAAAGATGTCTCAGTTCTTC. This encodes CASSEKMSQFF. The genes are TRBV2 and TRBJ2-1; no clear D. CDR3 length: 11 residues. Germline V gene data show CDR1 as SNHLY and CDR2 as FYNNEI. Deletions cut 2 bases from V and 13 bases from J, with 9 bases between. The full variable domain, completed using reference TRBV2 and TRBJ2-1, is EPEVTQTPSHQVTQMGQEVILRCVPISNHLYFYWYRQILGQKVEFLVSFYNNEISEKSEIFDDQFSVERPDGSNFTLKIRSTKLEDSAMYFCASSEKMSQFFGPGTRLTVL.

This clone has only a few counts. Other DNA sequences in this sample translate to the same CDR3. J is TRBJ2-3 and V is TRBV7-2, with a weak D call TRBD1 (5 bases). The V end lost 5 bases, the J end lost 2 bases, and 11 bases lay between the germline ends. Germline lookup yields CDR1 SGHTA and CDR2 FQGNSA. The CDR3 has 14 amino acids. CDR3 coding DNA: TGTGCCAGCAGCCTCGCAGGGCCCACAGATACGCAGTATTTT. This translates into CASSLAGPTDTQYF.

This clone has ten or more counts. The chain couples TRBV5-1 to TRBJ2-1; 7 bases are shared with TRBD1. Germline values: CDR1 SGHRS, CDR2 YFSETQ. The junction had 11 bases not matched to a gene; V was cut back by 6 bases and J by 8 bases. The CDR3 extends over 14 amino acids. CDR3 protein: CASIRDRGVDEQFF. Here the CDR3 DNA reads TGCGCCAGCATCCGGGACAGAGGTGTCGATGAGCAGTTCTTC.

This clone has just a few counts. This sequence joins TRBV11-2 and TRBJ2-7; D is possibly TRBD1 or TRBD2 (5 bases each). V was clipped by 4 bases and J by 7 bases, with 23 bases between them. This CDR3 contains 16 residues. The germline CDR1 and CDR2 sequences are SGHAT and FQNNGV. Here the CDR3 reads CASSSTWETGGREQYF. Written as DNA, the CDR3 is TGTGCCAGCAGCTCAACCTGGGAAACAGGAGGTAGGGAGCAGTACTTC.

The V and J genes are TRBV2 and TRBJ2-2; 9 bases line up with TRBD1. The CDR3 sequence is 14 residues long. Trimming took 6 bases from V and 7 from J; bases not matched to a gene: 6. CDR1 and CDR2 (germline): SNHLY, FYNNEI. The CDR3 DNA reads as TGTGCCAGCAGGGTTGGACAGGGGTTCGGGGAGCTGTTTTTT. Translated, it gives CASRVGQGFGELFF. Full variable domain (rest looked up from reference TRBV2 and TRBJ2-2): EPEVTQTPSHQVTQMGQEVILRCVPISNHLYFYWYRQILGQKVEFLVSFYNNEISEKSEIFDDQFSVERPDGSNFTLKIRSTKLEDSAMYFCASRVGQGFGELFFGEGSRLTVL.

Concerning this clone: The same CDR3 also results from other DNA sequences found in this sample. The CDR3, as DNA: TGTGCCAGCAGCTTATCGCAGAACACTGAAGCTTTCTTT. Amino acids: CASSLSQNTEAFF. This chain joins TRBV7-2 and TRBJ1-1; D is unresolved. V was shortened by 2 bases and J by 1 base, with 5 bases between the two germline ends. From germline, CDR1 is SGHTA and CDR2 FQGNSA. CDR3 length equals 13 residues.

This clone has a handful of counts. V and J are TRBV14 and TRBJ2-7; the D is unclear. Between the trimmed V and J ends, which lost 2 bases and 5 bases, there was a span of 22 bases. Germline V gives CDR1 SGHDN, CDR2 FVKESK. The CDR3 runs to 17 residues. The CDR3 loop is CASSQPSTIPPSNEQYF. CDR3 DNA: TGTGCCAGCAGCCAACCCAGCACCATCCCACCTTCCAACGAGCAGTACTTC. Together with reference TRBV14 and TRBJ2-7, the CDR3 gives the full variable domain: EAGVTQFPSHSVIEKGQTVTLRCDPISGHDNLYWYRRVMGKEIKFLLHFVKESKQDESGMPNNRFLAERTGGTYSTLKVQPAELEDSGVYFCASSQPSTIPPSNEQYFGPGTRLTVT.

This clone was recorded a few times. This CDR3 is CASSLVSAPGYTF. In DNA, the CDR3 is TGTGCCAGCAGCTTGGTGTCAGCCCCTGGCTACACCTTC. The chain has TRBV5-6 and TRBJ1-2, with D hard to call. Per germline, CDR1 SGHDT and CDR2 YYEEEE. The CDR3 is 13 amino acids. V lost 0 bases, J lost 7 bases, and 10 bases lay in between.

This clone was observed a handful of times. The chain links TRBV5-1 to TRBJ2-3; no definite D call. Germline V gene sequence: CDR1 SGHRS, CDR2 YFSETQ. Trimming pared 1 base from V and 5 bases from J, leaving 11 bases between. CDR3 length: 14 residues. For the CDR3, the DNA is TGCGCCAGCAGCTTGACGTCCAGTGGAGATACGCAGTATTTT. Its protein is CASSLTSSGDTQYF.

This clone was seen a few times. The chain combines TRBV6-6 with TRBJ2-7; tentatively, D is TRBD1 (6 bases). The CDR3 sequence is 15 residues long. The germline CDR1 and CDR2 sequences are MNHNY and SVGAGI (reference sequence). With 5 bases removed from V and 1 base from J, the gap between germline ends came to 15 bases. For the CDR3, the DNA is TGTGCCAGCAGTCCTAGGACAGCTACTTCCTACGAGCAGTACTTC. As protein: CASSPRTATSYEQYF.

The genes are TRBV7-2 and TRBJ2-3; 14 nucleotides match TRBD2. The V and J ends lost 5 bases and 6 bases, in that order; junction bases with no gene match: 7. Germline V gives CDR1 SGHTA, CDR2 FQGNSA. The CDR3 spans 16 residues. The CDR3: CASSLTSGGETDTQYF. The CDR3 nucleotides are TGTGCCAGCAGCCTGACTAGCGGGGGGGAAACGGATACGCAGTATTTT.

A few counts support this clone. The chain combines TRBV5-6 with TRBJ1-5, with 10 positions matching TRBD1. The V segment lost 4 bases and the J segment 3 bases; nucleotides outside the gene matches: 7. CDR1 and CDR2 from the germline V gene are SGHDT and YYEEEE. The CDR3 is made up of 16 amino acids. In DNA, the CDR3 is TGTGCCAGCAGCCGTAGACAGGGGGCCCTCAATCAGCCCCAGCATTTT. Encoded protein: CASSRRQGALNQPQHF.

V is TRBV28 and J is TRBJ2-7; perhaps D is TRBD1 or TRBD2 (5 bases each). Trimming removed 3 bases from V and 3 bases from J, with 12 bases in between. This CDR3 comprises 14 residues. The V gene's germline CDR1 is MDHEN and CDR2 SYDVKM. In DNA, the CDR3 is TGTGCCAGCAGTTTCCGAGGGGCGGTCTACGAGCAGTACTTC. This translates into CASSFRGAVYEQYF.

The chain's CDR3 is CASSSSGGPNTGELFF. The DNA of the CDR3 is TGTGCCAGCAGCTCCAGCGGGGGGCCTAACACCGGGGAGCTGTTTTTT. V usage is TRBV7-9 and J usage is TRBJ2-2; 9 bases are shared with TRBD2. Germline V gene data show CDR1 as SEHNR and CDR2 as FQNEAQ (reference sequence). The ends lost 4 bases at V and 2 bases at J; junction bases unmatched: 5. The CDR3 runs to 16 residues.

The chain has TRBV4-3 and TRBJ1-2; 7 bases align to TRBD1. This CDR3 has 17 amino acids. V trimming: 0 bases; J trimming: 3 bases; junction bases outside the gene matches: 10. The germline V gene has CDR1 LGHNA and CDR2 YSLEER. Here the CDR3 reads CASSQDLRQGDYYGYTF. CDR3 sequence (DNA): TGCGCCAGCAGCCAAGATCTTAGACAGGGTGACTACTATGGCTACACCTTC.